These T cell receptor beta chains were read from a single sample in a study of cytomegalovirus exposure and HLA in healthy donors. TCRdb keeps only in-frame clones here, not all; method: immunoSEQ multiplex PCR. Among approximately 150,000 clones listed, under 80% were seen once. Sequencing was done on a sample of PBMCs. The receptor source for this set is a man aged 35 to 55 in good health and CMV-seronegative. Each CDR3 is given with its conserved first and last residue. Fields, in order: J gene, clone size, D gene, V gene, CDR3 protein, CDR3 DNA. D genes are given only for firm matches. Clone size appears in some rows only: once, few, many, or a class for an expanded clone.

>TRBJ2-7|once|TRBD2|TRBV27
CASSQTSGTYEQYF
TGTGCCAGCAGCCAGACTAGCGGGACTTACGAGCAGTACTTC
>TRBJ2-3|.|TRBD1|TRBV11-3
CASSPGTADTQYF
TGTGCCAGCAGCCCAGGGACAGCAGATACGCAGTATTTT
>TRBJ2-7|.|.|TRBV30
CAWSRTSYEQYF
TGTGCCTGGAGTAGGACTTCCTACGAGCAGTACTTC
>TRBJ2-7|.|.|TRBV19
CASSIGGIYEQYF
TGTGCCAGTAGTATTGGCGGGATCTACGAGCAGTACTTC
>TRBJ2-3|.|TRBD2|TRBV2
CASRGLALTDTQYF
TGTGCCAGCAGGGGACTAGCTTTGACAGATACGCAGTATTTT
>TRBJ2-2|.|TRBD1|TRBV2
CASIRGDRGRGKLFF
TGTGCCAGCATCCGAGGGGACAGGGGCAGAGGAAAGCTGTTTTTT
>TRBJ2-2|.|TRBD1|TRBV19
CASSLQGAGTGELFF
TGTGCCAGTAGTCTACAGGGGGCAGGCACCGGGGAGCTGTTTTTT
>TRBJ2-1|.|TRBD2|TRBV4-1
CASSQGERGANEQFF
TGCGCCAGCAGCCAAGGGGAGCGGGGGGCCAATGAGCAGTTCTTC
>TRBJ1-1|few|TRBD1|TRBV12-5
CASGLGTVEAFF
TGTGCTAGTGGTTTAGGGACAGTTGAAGCTTTCTTT
>TRBJ2-2|.|.|TRBV6-5
CASSYPYTGELFF
TGTGCCAGCAGTTACCCTTACACCGGGGAGCTGTTTTTT
>TRBJ1-1|.|.|TRBV7-3
CASSLTAVNTEAFF
TGTGCCAGCAGCTTAACGGCGGTGAACACTGAAGCTTTCTTT
>TRBJ2-5|.|TRBD2|TRBV9
CASSLGLAGTQYF
TGTGCCAGCAGCCTTGGACTAGCGGGGACCCAGTACTTC
>TRBJ1-6|once|.|TRBV6-5
CASSYGSSYNSPLHF
TGTGCCAGCAGTTACGGCAGCTCCTATAATTCACCCCTCCACTTT
>TRBJ1-2|.|.|TRBV27
CASSPRGYGGYTF
TGTGCCAGCAGTCCCAGGGGTTATGGTGGCTACACCTTC
>TRBJ2-3|.|TRBD2|TRBV9
CASSVPRPGLHSTDTQYF
TGTGCCAGCAGCGTACCGCGGCCGGGACTACATAGCACAGATACGCAGTATTTT
>TRBJ1-6|.|.|TRBV19
CASSIGGSPLHF
TGTGCCAGTAGTATCGGGGGGTCACCCCTCCACTTT
>TRBJ1-4|.|.|TRBV11-2
CASSLDVQQGGYEKLFF
TGTGCCAGCAGCTTAGATGTCCAACAGGGCGGATATGAAAAACTGTTTTTT
>TRBJ2-3|.|TRBD2|TRBV19
CASSRHGGGKGQYF
TGTGCCAGTAGCCGACACGGGGGGGGAAAGGGGCAGTATTTT
>TRBJ1-5|.|TRBD1|TRBV28
CASSPRDRAWQPQHF
TGTGCCAGCAGTCCCCGGGACAGGGCTTGGCAGCCCCAGCATTTT
>TRBJ2-5|.|.|TRBV5-1
CASSLLGRGGETQYF
TGCGCCAGCAGCTTGTTGGGCAGGGGAGGGGAGACCCAGTACTTC
>TRBJ1-2|.|.|TRBV19
CASSIAPGLYVYGYTF
TGTGCCAGTAGTATAGCTCCAGGGCTTTACGTCTATGGCTACACCTTC
>TRBJ2-1|.|.|TRBV9
CASSVNRQGGNNEQFF
TGTGCCAGCAGCGTAAATCGGCAGGGGGGTAACAATGAGCAGTTCTTC
>TRBJ2-7|.|TRBD1|TRBV2
CANGDRGNFGEQYF
TGTGCCAACGGGGACAGGGGGAATTTCGGCGAGCAGTACTTC
>TRBJ2-3|.|.|TRBV7-8
CASSLRDSRLVADTQYF
TGTGCCAGCAGCTTACGTGACTCGAGGCTAGTGGCAGATACGCAGTATTTT
>TRBJ1-1|.|TRBD1|TRBV7-3
CASSPQGQGVGTEAFF
TGTGCCAGCAGCCCTCAGGGACAGGGAGTCGGAACTGAAGCTTTCTTT
>TRBJ2-7|.|.|TRBV19
CASSMMGAYEQYF
TGTGCCAGTAGTATGATGGGAGCCTACGAGCAGTACTTC
>TRBJ1-4|.|.|TRBV2
CASSLLGQGKKLFF
TGTGCCAGCAGCCTCCTTGGGCAGGGAAAAAAACTGTTTTTT
>TRBJ2-3|.|.|TRBV5-6
CASSTGQTDTQYF
TGTGCCAGCAGCACAGGACAGACAGATACGCAGTATTTT
>TRBJ1-4|.|.|TRBV6-1
CASSQPGAILNF
TGTGCCAGCAGCCAGCCCGGAGCGATTTTAAATTTT
>TRBJ1-4|.|TRBD1|TRBV11-2
CASSPKPGTGGEKLFF
TGTGCCAGCAGCCCCAAACCCGGGACAGGGGGTGAAAAACTGTTTTTT
>TRBJ1-1|few|TRBD1|TRBV7-9
CASSTRTGGEGGDTEAFF
TGTGCCAGCAGTACTCGAACAGGGGGTGAGGGAGGAGACACTGAAGCTTTCTTT
>TRBJ1-3|.|TRBD1|TRBV29-1
CSVVRTGGSGNTIYF
TGCAGCGTCGTCCGGACAGGGGGCAGTGGAAACACCATATATTTT
>TRBJ1-1|.|.|TRBV5-1
CASSPRVSGENTEAFF
TGCGCCAGCAGCCCCCGGGTTTCGGGAGAAAACACTGAAGCTTTCTTT
>TRBJ2-4|.|.|TRBV6-1
CASSEEEVTAKNIQYF
TGTGCCAGCAGTGAAGAGGAGGTGACGGCCAAAAACATTCAGTACTTC
>TRBJ2-2|.|.|TRBV5-1
CATPEANTGELFF
TGCGCCACCCCGGAGGCGAACACCGGGGAGCTGTTTTTT
>TRBJ1-1|.|.|TRBV7-2
CASSLAQGRGAFF
TGTGCCAGCAGCTTAGCGCAAGGGAGAGGAGCTTTCTTT
>TRBJ1-2|.|.|TRBV7-9
CSSSLHHGYTF
TGTTCCAGCAGCTTACATCATGGCTACACCTTC
>TRBJ2-2|.|TRBD2|TRBV6-4
CASSDGLAGDTGELFF
TGTGCCAGCAGTGATGGACTAGCGGGGGACACCGGGGAGCTGTTTTTT
>TRBJ2-3|once|TRBD2|TRBV19
CASSMGGVGPTDTQYF
TGTGCCAGTAGTATGGGAGGGGTTGGGCCCACAGATACGCAGTATTTT
>TRBJ1-1|.|TRBD1|TRBV15
CATSRDRALNTEAFF
TGTGCCACCAGCAGGGACAGGGCACTGAACACTGAAGCTTTCTTT
>TRBJ1-1|.|.|TRBV9
CASSLDRYTEAFF
TGTGCCAGCAGCCTTGACAGATACACTGAAGCTTTCTTT
>TRBJ2-7|.|.|TRBV5-4
CASSLPGTMYEQYF
TGTGCCAGCAGCTTGCCCGGGACAATGTACGAGCAGTACTTC
>TRBJ2-5|.|.|TRBV5-1
CASSLDGGSRRQLYF
TGCGCCAGCAGCTTGGATGGAGGATCCCGAAGGCAGTTGTACTTC
>TRBJ1-5|few|TRBD1|TRBV5-4
CASSFGTEGNQPQHF
TGTGCCAGCAGCTTTGGGACAGAAGGCAATCAGCCCCAGCATTTT
>TRBJ2-2|.|.|TRBV6-4
CASSVEASGELFF
TGTGCCAGCAGTGTTGAGGCATCCGGGGAGCTGTTTTTT
>TRBJ2-5|.|.|TRBV30
CAWSVATAGQETQYF
TGTGCCTGGAGTGTGGCGACGGCAGGTCAAGAGACCCAGTACTTC
>TRBJ2-2|.|.|TRBV11-2
CASSRGLSETGELFF
TGTGCCAGCAGCCGGGGACTCTCGGAGACCGGGGAGCTGTTTTTT
>TRBJ1-4|.|.|TRBV7-2
CASSFYATNEKLFF
TGTGCCAGCAGCTTCTATGCAACTAATGAAAAACTGTTTTTT
>TRBJ2-1|.|.|TRBV11-1
CASSANRRSSYNEQFF
TGTGCCAGCAGCGCCAACAGGAGAAGCTCCTACAATGAGCAGTTCTTC
>TRBJ2-1|.|.|TRBV2
CASSEALSYEQFF
TGTGCCAGCAGTGAAGCGCTGAGTTATGAGCAGTTCTTC
>TRBJ1-2|.|TRBD1|TRBV4-3
CASSQSQGMGGYTF
TGCGCCAGCAGCCAATCACAGGGGATGGGCGGCTACACCTTC
>TRBJ2-5|few|TRBD2|TRBV28
CASSPLSGGETQYF
TGTGCCAGCAGTCCGTTAAGCGGGGGTGAGACCCAGTACTTC
>TRBJ2-3|.|.|TRBV18
CASSPPKGAVSTDTQYF
TGTGCCAGCTCACCACCTAAGGGAGCAGTTAGCACAGATACGCAGTATTTT
>TRBJ2-1|.|TRBD1|TRBV4-1
CASSPAGTGVYNEQFF
TGCGCCAGCAGCCCAGCCGGGACAGGGGTGTACAATGAGCAGTTCTTC
>TRBJ1-4|.|.|TRBV10-1
CASSDGTRNEKLFF
TGCGCCAGCAGTGACGGGACTCGTAATGAAAAACTGTTTTTT
>TRBJ1-5|.|TRBD1|TRBV30
CAWSGQGFEPQHF
TGTGCCTGGAGTGGACAGGGATTTGAGCCCCAGCATTTT